This is a list of T cell receptor beta chains from one sample in a study of cytomegalovirus exposure and HLA in healthy donors. Assay used: immunoSEQ multiplex PCR; TCRdb lists only in-frame clones, some missing. Altogether around 130,000 clones are present, approximately 80% being singletons, with the ten largest covering roughly 1.2%. The sample taken for sequencing was PBMCs. These receptors were collected from a girl aged 2 to 9 in good health and CMV-seronegative. The CDR3 runs from the conserved cysteine through the conserved F or W. Fields, in order: J gene, CDR3 length, clone size, D gene, V gene, CDR3 DNA, CDR3 protein. D genes are given only for firm matches. Rows give clone size only sometimes, using once, few, many, or a class for an expanded clone.

>TRBJ2-1|14|few|TRBD2|TRBV29-1
TGCAGCGTTGAGCGGGGGGGTCCTTACAATGAGCAGTTCTTC
CSVERGGPYNEQFF
>TRBJ2-5|13|NA|TRBD1|TRBV2
TGTGCCACCGAGGACAGGGATGTTGAGACCCAGTACTTC
CATEDRDVETQYF
>TRBJ2-3|17|NA|TRBD2|TRBV7-3
TGTGCCAGCAGCTTAATTGGGACTAGCGACCCGGAAGATACGCAGTATTTT
CASSLIGTSDPEDTQYF
>TRBJ2-1|16|NA|TRBD2|TRBV28
TGTGCCAGCAGCTACAGAACCACCAGACTAGCGGATAAGCAGTTCTTC
CASSYRTTRLADKQFF
>TRBJ1-5|13|NA|NA|TRBV7-2
TGTGCCAGCAGCCAGACGGGGGGTCAGCCCCAGCATTTT
CASSQTGGQPQHF
>TRBJ1-4|14|NA|NA|TRBV7-2
TGTGCCAGCAGCTTAGGAGGATCTAATGAAAAACTGTTTTTT
CASSLGGSNEKLFF
>TRBJ1-1|14|few|NA|TRBV5-1
TGCGCCAGCAGCTGGGGGGAGGACGACACTGAAGCTTTCTTT
CASSWGEDDTEAFF
>TRBJ2-4|17|NA|TRBD2|TRBV7-9
TGTGCCAGCAGCTTAGGTAGCGGGAGCTACTCCAAAAACATTCAGTACTTC
CASSLGSGSYSKNIQYF
>TRBJ2-1|13|few|NA|TRBV15
TGTGCCACCTCCATTTCCTCCTACAATGAGCAGTTCTTC
CATSISSYNEQFF
>TRBJ1-5|16|NA|TRBD1|TRBV15
TGTGCCACCAGCAACTCAGGGGGGTTGGGCAATCAGCCCCAGCATTTT
CATSNSGGLGNQPQHF
>TRBJ2-6|15|NA|NA|TRBV15
TGTGCCACCAGCCTCCGGACAGCGGGGGCCAACGTCCTGACTTTC
CATSLRTAGANVLTF
>TRBJ2-6|16|NA|NA|TRBV7-9
TGTGCCAGCAAAAAAGACAGTGACTCTGGGGCCAACGTCCTGACTTTC
CASKKDSDSGANVLTF
>TRBJ2-7|15|NA|TRBD2|TRBV10-2
TGCGCCATCACTAGCGGGAGGGCCGGGGGGTACGAGCAGTACTTC
CAITSGRAGGYEQYF
>TRBJ2-7|17|NA|NA|TRBV5-1
TGCGCCAGCAGCTTACCCCTACCCGGGTCCTTATCCTACGAGCAGTACTTC
CASSLPLPGSLSYEQYF
>TRBJ1-6|16|once|NA|TRBV10-3
TGTGCCATCAGTTGGGAATCCGGGGGGGCTGGTTCACCCCTCCACTTT
CAISWESGGAGSPLHF
>TRBJ1-4|14|few|NA|TRBV4-1
TGCGCCAGCAGCCCAGGACAGCGTAATGAAAAACTGTTTTTT
CASSPGQRNEKLFF
>TRBJ2-3|14|once|TRBD2|TRBV7-2
TGTGCCAGCAGCCCAACTAGCGGCACAGATACGCAGTATTTT
CASSPTSGTDTQYF
>TRBJ2-7|13|NA|NA|TRBV19
TGTGCCAGTAGTGAGGGGGACCCGTGGGAGCAGTACTTC
CASSEGDPWEQYF
>TRBJ2-7|14|few|TRBD2|TRBV7-9
TGTGCCAGCAGCTACCTAGCGGGGGGGCAAGAGCAGTACTTC
CASSYLAGGQEQYF
>TRBJ2-7|15|NA|TRBD2|TRBV5-6
TGTGCCAGCAGCAGGTTTAGCGGGGACTCCTACGAGCAGTACTTC
CASSRFSGDSYEQYF
>TRBJ2-3|13|few|NA|TRBV13
TGTGCCAGCAGCCACCGGAGCACAGATACGCAGTATTTT
CASSHRSTDTQYF
>TRBJ1-2|16|NA|NA|TRBV4-3
TGCGCCAGCAGCCAAGACCTCAGGGCTCGGACCCATGGCTACACCTTC
CASSQDLRARTHGYTF